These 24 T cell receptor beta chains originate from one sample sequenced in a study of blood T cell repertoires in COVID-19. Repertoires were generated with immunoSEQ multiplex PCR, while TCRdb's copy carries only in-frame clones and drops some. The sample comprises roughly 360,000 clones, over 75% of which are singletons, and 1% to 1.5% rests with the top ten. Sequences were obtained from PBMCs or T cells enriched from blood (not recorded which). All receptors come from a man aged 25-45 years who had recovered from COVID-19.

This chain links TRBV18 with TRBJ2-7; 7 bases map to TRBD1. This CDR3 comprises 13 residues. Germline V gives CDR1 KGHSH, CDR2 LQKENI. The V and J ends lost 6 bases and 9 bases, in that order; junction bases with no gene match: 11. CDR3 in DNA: TGTGCCAGCTCCCCCGGGACAGAGGGTTTGCAGTACTTC. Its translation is CASSPGTEGLQYF. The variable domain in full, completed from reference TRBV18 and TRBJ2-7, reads NAGVMQNPRHLVRRRGQEARLRCSPMKGHSHVYWYRQLPEEGLKFMVYLQKENIIDESGMPKERFSAEFPKEGPSILRIQQVVRGDSAAYFCASSPGTEGLQYFGPGTRLTVT.

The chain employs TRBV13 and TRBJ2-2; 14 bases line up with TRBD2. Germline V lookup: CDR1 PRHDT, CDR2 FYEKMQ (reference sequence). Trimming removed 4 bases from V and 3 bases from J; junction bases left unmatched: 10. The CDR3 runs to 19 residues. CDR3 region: CASSWTTGLAGEDTGELFF. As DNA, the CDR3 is TGTGCCAGCAGCTGGACTACGGGACTAGCGGGGGAGGACACCGGGGAGCTGTTTTTT.

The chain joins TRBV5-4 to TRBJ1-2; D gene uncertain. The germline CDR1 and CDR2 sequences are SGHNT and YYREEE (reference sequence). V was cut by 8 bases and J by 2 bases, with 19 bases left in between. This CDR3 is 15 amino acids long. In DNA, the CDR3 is TGTGCCAGTTATCGTCTTGGGCGCGAAAACTATGGCTACACCTTC. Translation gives CASYRLGRENYGYTF.

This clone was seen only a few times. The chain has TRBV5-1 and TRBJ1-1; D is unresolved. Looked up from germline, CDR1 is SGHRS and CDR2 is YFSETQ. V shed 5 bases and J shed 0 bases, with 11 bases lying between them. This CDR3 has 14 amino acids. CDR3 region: CASRVLPVNTEAFF. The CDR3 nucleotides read TGCGCCAGCAGGGTATTACCGGTGAACACTGAAGCTTTCTTT.

CDR3 in DNA: TGCGCCAGCAGCTTGGGACAGTTCACAGATACGCAGTATTTT. Amino acids: CASSLGQFTDTQYF. This chain uses TRBV5-1 with TRBJ2-3; possibly TRBD1 for D (5 bases). CDR1 is SGHRS, CDR2 YFSETQ, per germline. The CDR3 runs 14 residues. V was clipped by 0 bases and J by 2 bases, with 7 bases between them.

The CDR3, as DNA: TGCGCCAGCAGCGTAACTAGCGGGGAATACAATGAGCAGTTCTTC. Amino acid sequence: CASSVTSGEYNEQFF. The chain combines TRBV5-1 with TRBJ2-1; 10 bases agree with TRBD2. The CDR3 runs to 15 residues. The trim removed 4 bases at V and 4 bases at J, leaving 5 bases unmatched. CDR1 is SGHRS, CDR2 YFSETQ, per germline.

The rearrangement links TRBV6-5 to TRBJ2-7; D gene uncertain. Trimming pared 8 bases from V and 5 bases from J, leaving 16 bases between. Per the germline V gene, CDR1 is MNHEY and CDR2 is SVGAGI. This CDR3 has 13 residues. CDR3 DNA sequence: TGTGCCAGCGGCCCCTCCCCAGGCCACGAGCAGTACTTC. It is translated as CASGPSPGHEQYF.

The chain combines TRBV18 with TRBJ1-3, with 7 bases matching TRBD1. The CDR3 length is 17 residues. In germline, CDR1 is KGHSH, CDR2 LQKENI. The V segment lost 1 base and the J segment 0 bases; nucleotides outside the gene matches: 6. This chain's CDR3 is CASSPQAGGYSGNTIYF. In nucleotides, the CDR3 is TGTGCCAGCTCACCACAGGCAGGGGGATACTCTGGAAACACCATATATTTT. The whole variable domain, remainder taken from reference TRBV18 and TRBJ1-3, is NAGVMQNPRHLVRRRGQEARLRCSPMKGHSHVYWYRQLPEEGLKFMVYLQKENIIDESGMPKERFSAEFPKEGPSILRIQQVVRGDSAAYFCASSPQAGGYSGNTIYFGEGSWLTVV.

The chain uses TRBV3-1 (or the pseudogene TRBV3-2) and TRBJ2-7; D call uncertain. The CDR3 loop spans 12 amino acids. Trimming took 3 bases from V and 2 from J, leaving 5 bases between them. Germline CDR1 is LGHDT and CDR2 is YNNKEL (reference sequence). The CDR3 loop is CASSHYTYEQYF. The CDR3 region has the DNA TGTGCCAGCAGCCATTACACCTACGAGCAGTACTTC.

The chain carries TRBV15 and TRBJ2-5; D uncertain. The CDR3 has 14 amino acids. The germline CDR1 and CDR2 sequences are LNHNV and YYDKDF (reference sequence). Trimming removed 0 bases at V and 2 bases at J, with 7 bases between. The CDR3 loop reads CATSREAGQETQYF. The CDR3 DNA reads TGTGCCACCAGCAGAGAGGCAGGTCAAGAGACCCAGTACTTC.

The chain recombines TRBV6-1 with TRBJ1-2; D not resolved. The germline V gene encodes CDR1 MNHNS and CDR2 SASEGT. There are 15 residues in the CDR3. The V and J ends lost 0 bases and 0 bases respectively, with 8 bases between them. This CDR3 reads CASSEASGPNYGYTF. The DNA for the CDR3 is TGTGCCAGCAGTGAAGCGTCGGGTCCTAACTATGGCTACACCTTC.

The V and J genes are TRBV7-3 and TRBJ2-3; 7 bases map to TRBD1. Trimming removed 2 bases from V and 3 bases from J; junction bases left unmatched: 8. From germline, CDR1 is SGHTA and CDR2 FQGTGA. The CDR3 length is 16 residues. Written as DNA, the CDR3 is TGTGCCAGCAGCTTACTACCACAGGGGCAAACAGATACGCAGTATTTT. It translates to CASSLLPQGQTDTQYF.

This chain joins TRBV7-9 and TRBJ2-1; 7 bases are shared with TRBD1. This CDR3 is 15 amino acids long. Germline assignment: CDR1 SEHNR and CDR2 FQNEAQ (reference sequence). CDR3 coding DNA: TGTGCTTTTGACAGGGCGGTTAGATCCTACAATGAGCAGTTCTTC. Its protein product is CAFDRAVRSYNEQFF.

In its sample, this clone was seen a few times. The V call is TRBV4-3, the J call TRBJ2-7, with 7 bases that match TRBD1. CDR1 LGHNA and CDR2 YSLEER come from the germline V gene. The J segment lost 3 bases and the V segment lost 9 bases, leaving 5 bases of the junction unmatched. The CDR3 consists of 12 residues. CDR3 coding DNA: TGCGCCAGAAGGGGGCAGGGCTACGAGCAGTACTTC. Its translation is CARRGQGYEQYF.

The CDR3 sequence: CASSLSVGGTSNTEAFF. For the CDR3, the DNA is TGTGCCAGCAGCCTCTCTGTCGGGGGGACGTCAAACACTGAAGCTTTCTTT. V gene TRBV11-2 combines with J gene TRBJ1-1; possibly TRBD1 for D (5 bases). The V end lost 5 bases, the J end lost 2 bases, and 21 bases lay between the germline ends. Germline values: CDR1 SGHAT, CDR2 FQNNGV. This CDR3 is 17 amino acids long. Full variable domain (remainder filled in from reference TRBV11-2 and TRBJ1-1): EAGVAQSPRYKIIEKRQSVAFWCNPISGHATLYWYQQILGQGPKLLIQFQNNGVVDDSQLPKDRFSAERLKGVDSTLKIQPAKLEDSAVYLCASSLSVGGTSNTEAFFGQGTRLTVV.

The CDR3 loop is CAISESRGYTETQYF. The DNA for the CDR3 is TGTGCCATCAGTGAGTCACGGGGGTACACGGAGACCCAGTACTTC. The chain has TRBV10-3 and TRBJ2-5, with TRBD2 as a possible D gene (6 bases). V lost 0 bases and J lost 5, with 13 bases in between. The CDR3 extends over 15 amino acids. Germline CDR1 is ENHRY and CDR2 is SYGVKD.

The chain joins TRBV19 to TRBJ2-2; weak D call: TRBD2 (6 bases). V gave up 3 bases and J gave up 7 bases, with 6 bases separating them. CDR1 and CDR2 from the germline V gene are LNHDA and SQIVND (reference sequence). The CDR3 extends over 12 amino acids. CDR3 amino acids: CASSISGGELFF. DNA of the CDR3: TGTGCCAGTAGTATTAGCGGCGGGGAGCTGTTTTTT. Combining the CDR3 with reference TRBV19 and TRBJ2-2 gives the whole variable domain DGGITQSPKYLFRKEGQNVTLSCEQNLNHDAMYWYRQDPGQGLRLIYYSQIVNDFQKGDIAEGYSVSREKKESFPLTVTSAQKNPTAFYLCASSISGGELFFGEGSRLTVL.

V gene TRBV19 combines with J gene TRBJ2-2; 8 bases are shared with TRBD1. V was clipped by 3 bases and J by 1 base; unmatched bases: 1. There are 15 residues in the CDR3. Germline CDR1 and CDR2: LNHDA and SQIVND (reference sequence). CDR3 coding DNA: TGTGCCAGTAGTATGGGGACAGGGAACACCGGGGAGCTGTTTTTT. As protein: CASSMGTGNTGELFF. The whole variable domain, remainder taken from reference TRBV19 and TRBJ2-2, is DGGITQSPKYLFRKEGQNVTLSCEQNLNHDAMYWYRQDPGQGLRLIYYSQIVNDFQKGDIAEGYSVSREKKESFPLTVTSAQKNPTAFYLCASSMGTGNTGELFFGEGSRLTVL.

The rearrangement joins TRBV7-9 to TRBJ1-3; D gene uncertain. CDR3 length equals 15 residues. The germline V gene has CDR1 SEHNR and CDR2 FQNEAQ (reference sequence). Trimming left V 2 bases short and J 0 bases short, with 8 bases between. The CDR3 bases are TGTGCCAGCAGCTTATACGAGAGCTCTGGAAACACCATATATTTT. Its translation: CASSLYESSGNTIYF.

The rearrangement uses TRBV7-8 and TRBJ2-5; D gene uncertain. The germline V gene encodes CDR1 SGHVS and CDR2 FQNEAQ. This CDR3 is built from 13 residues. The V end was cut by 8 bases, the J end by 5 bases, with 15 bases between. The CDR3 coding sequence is TGTGCCAGCCTATCCAGACTTTTTGAGACCCAGTACTTC. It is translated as CASLSRLFETQYF.

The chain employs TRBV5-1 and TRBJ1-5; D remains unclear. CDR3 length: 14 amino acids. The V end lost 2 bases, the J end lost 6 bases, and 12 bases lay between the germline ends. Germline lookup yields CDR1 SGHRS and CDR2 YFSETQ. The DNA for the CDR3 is TGCGCCAGCAGCTTAGGCACCTCGGGTCAGCCCCAGCATTTT. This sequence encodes CASSLGTSGQPQHF.

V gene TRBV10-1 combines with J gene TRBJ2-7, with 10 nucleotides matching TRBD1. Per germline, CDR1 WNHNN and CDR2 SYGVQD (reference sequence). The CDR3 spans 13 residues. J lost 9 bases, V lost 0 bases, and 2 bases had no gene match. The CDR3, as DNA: TGCGCCAGCAGTGAGTCCGGACAGGGGGTGCAGTACTTC. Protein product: CASSESGQGVQYF.

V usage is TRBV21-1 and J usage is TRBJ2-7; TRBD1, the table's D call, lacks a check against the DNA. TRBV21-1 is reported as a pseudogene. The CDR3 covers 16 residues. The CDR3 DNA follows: TGTGCCAGCAGCAAGACCCGGTTTGGGGCATCCTACGAGCAGTACTTC. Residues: CASSKTRFGASYEQYF.

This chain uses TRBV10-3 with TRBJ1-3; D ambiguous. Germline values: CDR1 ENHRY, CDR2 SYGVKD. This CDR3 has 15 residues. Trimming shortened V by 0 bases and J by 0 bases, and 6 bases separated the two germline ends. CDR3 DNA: TGTGCCATCAGTGAGTCCGGTAACTCTGGAAACACCATATATTTT. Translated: CAISESGNSGNTIYF.